This TCR beta chain was observed in a study of T cell responses to AZD1222 COVID-19 vaccine. CDR3 length equals 13 residues. Germline loops: CDR1 MGHRA, CDR2 YSYEKL. V lost 0 bases and J lost 8, with 10 bases in between. Turning to this clone: Its antigen remains unknown.

Study observations and caveats: A mostly white British donor set with more females was recruited, and clonal diversity was possibly underestimated.

The protocol was immunoSEQ multiplex PCR, while the TCRdb copy is restricted to in-frame clones and leaves out a portion. The sample lists 150,000 or so clones, 88% occurring once. The clonotype originates from an adult in good health. Sequenced here: peripheral blood, sampled on day 0 of MenACWY control vaccination. The chain joins TRBV4-1 to TRBJ1-2, with unresolved D. The CDR3 DNA reads as TGCGCCAGCAGCCAAGAGGTTAAGAGCGGCTACACCTTC. This gives the protein CASSQEVKSGYTF.